Each of the 25 T cell receptor beta chains below was sequenced from the same sample in a study of blood T cell repertoires in COVID-19 (dated by TCRdb to 2019 to 2021). Receptor amplification or capture employed the immunoSEQ multiplex PCR assay. What TCRdb holds here is the immuneACCESS table cut down to in-frame rearrangements. Part of the clones is not present; checked against another copy, under half of the missing clones reflect an unresolved V gene, and the others are unexplained. The sample table shows approximately 150,000 clones, and around 89% are seen once. More than 2% of the sample is held by the ten biggest clonotypes. The sequencing sample was made of peripheral blood. These receptor sequences come from a middle-aged man who had recovered from COVID-19.

The rearrangement links TRBV2 to TRBJ1-3, with D possibly matching TRBD1 (5 bases). This CDR3 region has 15 residues. Germline values: CDR1 SNHLY, CDR2 FYNNEI. V was pared by 4 bases and J by 2 bases, with 12 bases between. The CDR3 DNA reads as TGTGCCAGCAGTGGTCAGGGATTCGCTGGAAACACCATATATTTT. It encodes CASSGQGFAGNTIYF.

This chain uses TRBV7-6 with TRBJ2-2, with 9 bases identical to TRBD2. With V trimmed by 1 base and J by 6 bases, 9 bases remained unmatched. Germline V gene lookup returns CDR1 SGHVS and CDR2 FNYEAQ. The CDR3 contains 17 residues. For the CDR3, the DNA is TGTGCCAGCAGCTTAGGGGCCGGGACTAGCTTTTCCGGGGAGCTGTTTTTT. It encodes CASSLGAGTSFSGELFF.

This chain uses TRBV25-1 with TRBJ1-4; 7 bases agree with TRBD1. Germline CDR1 is MGHDK and CDR2 is SYGVNS. The CDR3 extends over 15 amino acids. With V trimmed by 1 base and J by 6 bases, 5 bases remained unmatched. CDR3 nucleotide sequence: TGTGCCAGCAGTGAATTTAGGGGGCAAGATGAAAAACTGTTTTTT. This gives the protein CASSEFRGQDEKLFF.

The sample holds one count of this clone. CDR3 protein: CASSFGGAADTQYF. Here the CDR3 DNA reads TGTGCCAGCAGCTTCGGGGGGGCCGCAGATACGCAGTATTTT. The rearrangement links TRBV11-2 to TRBJ2-3; the match to TRBD2 covers 8 bases. Germline assignment: CDR1 SGHAT and CDR2 FQNNGV. The CDR3 consists of 14 residues. V was clipped by 3 bases and J by 4 bases; unmatched bases: 3.

Here the CDR3 reads CASSEYGTVNSPLHF. CDR3 DNA sequence: TGTGCCAGCAGTGAATACGGGACAGTTAATTCACCCCTCCACTTT. This rearrangement joins TRBV25-1 to TRBJ1-6; TRBD1 agrees at 7 bases. The V gene's germline CDR1 is MGHDK and CDR2 SYGVNS. The CDR3 spans 15 residues. Trimming removed 0 bases from V and 6 bases from J; junction bases left unmatched: 2.

This chain links TRBV19 with TRBJ1-1; no clear D gene. CDR3 length: 16 residues. V was pared by 0 bases and J by 0 bases, with 11 bases between. CDR1 is LNHDA, CDR2 SQIVND, per germline (reference sequence). DNA for the CDR3: TGTGCCAGTAGTATAGATCTTGAGTATGTGAACACTGAAGCTTTCTTT. Protein sequence: CASSIDLEYVNTEAFF. Variable domain in full (rest from reference TRBV19 and TRBJ1-1): DGGITQSPKYLFRKEGQNVTLSCEQNLNHDAMYWYRQDPGQGLRLIYYSQIVNDFQKGDIAEGYSVSREKKESFPLTVTSAQKNPTAFYLCASSIDLEYVNTEAFFGQGTRLTVV.

The chain is built from TRBV9 and TRBJ2-2; weak D call: TRBD1 (5 bases). CDR1 SGDLS and CDR2 YYNGEE come from the germline V gene. The CDR3 has 14 residues. The V gene lost 0 bases and the J gene lost 3 bases, with 6 bases spanning the gap. The CDR3 nucleotides read TGTGCCAGCAGCGTAGTAGGGGACACCGGGGAGCTGTTTTTT. This gives the protein CASSVVGDTGELFF.

The chain uses TRBV29-1 and TRBJ1-1, with D possibly being TRBD1 (6 bases). CDR1 is SQVTM and CDR2 is ANQGSEA in the germline V gene. Trimming stripped 6 bases from V and 0 bases from J, with 11 bases between. CDR3 length: 13 residues. As DNA, the CDR3 is TGCAGCGTCCTACGGGACATGAACACTGAAGCTTTCTTT. This gives the protein CSVLRDMNTEAFF.

This rearrangement joins TRBV5-6 to TRBJ2-1; the match to TRBD2 covers 10 bases. Per the germline V gene, CDR1 is SGHDT and CDR2 is YYEEEE. This CDR3 is 16 amino acids long. V was pared by 0 bases and J by 7 bases, with 7 bases of the junction left unmatched. CDR3 amino acids: CASSLAGTSVKNEQFF. The CDR3 region has the DNA TGTGCCAGCAGCTTGGCCGGGACTAGCGTCAAGAATGAGCAGTTCTTC.

The genes are TRBV7-2 and TRBJ2-1, with D perhaps matching TRBD2 (6 bases). V lost 1 base, J lost 10 bases, and 11 bases lay in between. Germline V gene sequence: CDR1 SGHTA, CDR2 FQGNSA. The CDR3 totals 13 residues. CDR3 DNA: TGTGCCAGCAGCTTAGGCGATCGGGGGGAGCAGTTCTTC. Amino acids: CASSLGDRGEQFF.

This clone was picked up one time. J is TRBJ2-3 and V is TRBV7-2, with TRBD2 matching over 8 bases. Trimming removed 2 bases from V and 3 bases from J; junction bases left unmatched: 7. This CDR3 is 16 amino acids long. Germline V gene data show CDR1 as SGHTA and CDR2 as FQGNSA. The CDR3, as DNA: TGTGCCAGCAGCTTAAGCCCGGGGGGGCGGACAGATACGCAGTATTTT. Amino acid sequence: CASSLSPGGRTDTQYF.

The gene calls are TRBV25-1 and TRBJ2-5; weak D call: TRBD2 (6 bases). The germline V gene encodes CDR1 MGHDK and CDR2 SYGVNS. Trimming removed 7 bases from V and 2 bases from J, with 17 bases in between. The CDR3 contains 15 residues. Here the CDR3 reads CASTLQRAGQETQYF. In DNA, the CDR3 is TGTGCCAGCACCCTACAGCGGGCAGGACAAGAGACCCAGTACTTC.

This rearrangement joins TRBV19 to TRBJ1-2; 9 nucleotides agree with TRBD1. Losses at the gene ends were 5 bases for V and 5 bases for J; bases not matched to a gene: 3. The germline gives CDR1 LNHDA, CDR2 SQIVND (reference sequence). This CDR3 region has 13 residues. CDR3 region: CASSRTGEYGYTF. In nucleotides, the CDR3 is TGTGCCAGTAGTCGGACAGGGGAATATGGCTACACCTTC. The whole variable domain, remainder taken from reference TRBV19 and TRBJ1-2, is DGGITQSPKYLFRKEGQNVTLSCEQNLNHDAMYWYRQDPGQGLRLIYYSQIVNDFQKGDIAEGYSVSREKKESFPLTVTSAQKNPTAFYLCASSRTGEYGYTFGSGTRLTVV.

V usage is TRBV2 and J usage is TRBJ2-3; TRBD2 matches at 12 bases. The CDR3 has 18 amino acids. Germline CDR1 SNHLY, CDR2 FYNNEI. V gave up 7 bases and J gave up 3 bases; unmatched junction bases: 14. The CDR3 bases are TGTGCCAGCAATACCGGGACTAGCGGGCCTGGGCGAACAGATACGCAGTATTTT. It encodes CASNTGTSGPGRTDTQYF. The full variable domain, its missing parts supplied by reference TRBV2 and TRBJ2-3, is EPEVTQTPSHQVTQMGQEVILRCVPISNHLYFYWYRQILGQKVEFLVSFYNNEISEKSEIFDDQFSVERPDGSNFTLKIRSTKLEDSAMYFCASNTGTSGPGRTDTQYFGPGTRLTVL.

V gene TRBV6-1 combines with J gene TRBJ1-5; 7 nucleotides match TRBD1. V lost 6 bases to trimming and J lost 4 bases; unmatched junction nucleotides: 9. Germline V gene lookup returns CDR1 MNHNS and CDR2 SASEGT. This CDR3 has 15 amino acids. CDR3 residues: CASSRGDGENQPQHF. DNA of the CDR3: TGTGCCAGCAGCAGGGGGGACGGAGAGAATCAGCCCCAGCATTTT.

The chain uses TRBV9 and TRBJ1-3; D call uncertain. Per germline, CDR1 SGDLS and CDR2 YYNGEE. Trimming took off 0 bases at V and 0 bases at J, with 7 bases between the two ends. The CDR3 has 15 amino acids. The CDR3 spells CASSVVGSSGNTIYF. CDR3 DNA sequence: TGTGCCAGCAGCGTAGTTGGTAGCTCTGGAAACACCATATATTTT.

The J gene is TRBJ2-1, the V gene TRBV6-5; 10 bases align to TRBD2. The CDR3 loop spans 14 amino acids. Unmatched junction bases numbered 4, after V lost 5 bases and J lost 6 bases. Germline V lookup: CDR1 MNHEY, CDR2 SVGAGI. The CDR3 sequence: CASSSGGAGNEQFF. CDR3 sequence (DNA): TGTGCCAGCAGTAGCGGGGGGGCCGGCAATGAGCAGTTCTTC.

The chain couples TRBV7-3 to TRBJ2-3; maybe TRBD2 (7 bases). The CDR3 runs 15 residues. Trimming cost V 2 bases and J 1 base, with 10 bases left between them. Germline V gene data show CDR1 as SGHTA and CDR2 as FQGTGA. Written as DNA, the CDR3 is TGTGCCAGCAGCTTAGGCGGGGGCCGCACAGATACGCAGTATTTT. Protein: CASSLGGGRTDTQYF.

This chain connects TRBV29-1 to TRBJ2-7; TRBD2 matches at 11 bases. The CDR3 has 14 residues. Germline assignment: CDR1 SQVTM and CDR2 ANQGSEA. V shed 1 base, J shed 4 bases, and the junction held 3 bases outside the gene matches. This CDR3 reads CSVEAVAGGYEQYF. The CDR3 DNA reads TGCAGCGTTGAAGCAGTAGCGGGAGGGTACGAGCAGTACTTC.

The chain combines TRBV4-1 with TRBJ2-1; 10 bases are shared with TRBD1. V shed 1 base, J shed 0 bases, and the junction held 6 bases outside the gene matches. This CDR3 has 18 amino acids. From germline, CDR1 is MGHRA and CDR2 YSYEKL. The CDR3 sequence is CASSQGKDRGDSYNEQFF. CDR3 DNA sequence: TGCGCCAGCAGCCAAGGGAAGGACAGGGGGGACTCCTACAATGAGCAGTTCTTC.

The chain uses TRBV9 and TRBJ2-5, with 11 nucleotides matching TRBD2. This CDR3 contains 15 residues. V lost 4 bases, J lost 5 bases, and 7 bases stayed unmatched. Germline CDR1 SGDLS, CDR2 YYNGEE. The CDR3 loop is CASSTGLAGTETQYF. Here the CDR3 DNA reads TGTGCCAGCAGCACTGGACTAGCGGGTACCGAGACCCAGTACTTC.

In DNA, the CDR3 is TGCGCCAGCAGCTTAGAGGGTAAGGCCTACGAGCAGTACTTC. Translating it yields CASSLEGKAYEQYF. V usage is TRBV5-1 and J usage is TRBJ2-7; possible D gene TRBD2, 5 bases. The V gene's germline CDR1 is SGHRS and CDR2 YFSETQ. V shed 2 bases and J shed 2 bases, with 11 bases lying between them. The CDR3 spans 14 residues. The full variable domain, in which reference TRBV5-1 and TRBJ2-7 provide the parts outside the CDR3, is KAGVTQTPRYLIKTRGQQVTLSCSPISGHRSVSWYQQTPGQGLQFLFEYFSETQRNKGNFPGRFSGRQFSNSRSEMNVSTLELGDSALYLCASSLEGKAYEQYFGPGTRLTVT.

This clone was seen only once. The chain couples TRBV7-3 to TRBJ2-5; 7 bases agree with TRBD2. The germline V gene has CDR1 SGHTA and CDR2 FQGTGA. Trimming took 10 bases from V and 5 from J; bases not matched to a gene: 10. The CDR3 contains 13 residues. CDR3 sequence: CAIGGNRRETQYF. CDR3 DNA: TGTGCCATCGGGGGGAACCGCCGGGAGACCCAGTACTTC.

The V call is TRBV6-5, the J call TRBJ2-5; the match to TRBD2 covers 8 bases. The CDR3 has 13 amino acids. V dropped 6 bases and J dropped 5; count of bases not matched to a gene: 5. Germline values: CDR1 MNHEY, CDR2 SVGAGI. The CDR3 nucleotides are TGTGCCAGCAGCGCGGGGGGTGTGGAGACCCAGTACTTC. Translation: CASSAGGVETQYF.

The genes are TRBV3-1 (or the pseudogene TRBV3-2) and TRBJ2-7, with 8 positions matching TRBD2. V shed 2 bases, J shed 3 bases, and the junction held 15 bases outside the gene matches. CDR1 LGHDT and CDR2 YNNKEL come from the germline V gene (reference sequence). CDR3 length: 18 residues. The CDR3 DNA is TGTGCCAGCAGCCAAACCACCGGGACTAGTTTCGCAAACTACGAGCAGTACTTC. It is translated as CASSQTTGTSFANYEQYF.